This entry is about one T cell receptor beta chain. These data originate in a study of blood T cells in healthy people across ages. A second about 7 to 11 cycle PCR used barcoded and J-beta primers. TCRdb called the 5' RACE reads again in MiXCR, with one record for every CDR3 protein. The repertoire includes just over 1 million distinct CDR3 sequences, 45% of them detected once, and approximately 17% sits in the top ten. The TCR was taken from a woman aged 60-75 years in good health. The sequencing sample was made of blood.

Here the CDR3 DNA reads TGTGCCAGCAGCAGGGGGGACGCCGACGGGGGCCGCTACAATGAGCAGTTCTTC. It translates to CASSRGDADGGRYNEQFF. The V gene is TRBV5-5, the J gene TRBJ2-1; possibly TRBD1 or TRBD2 for D (6 bases each). Germline V gene sequence: CDR1 SGHKS, CDR2 YYEKEE (reference sequence). The CDR3 consists of 18 residues. V lost 4 bases and J lost 3, with 23 bases in between. Full variable domain (outside the CDR3, taken from reference TRBV5-5 and TRBJ2-1): DAGVTQSPTHLIKTRGQQVTLRCSPISGHKSVSWYQQVLGQGPQFIFQYYEKEERGRGNFPDRFSARQFPNYSSELNVNALLLGDSALYLCASSRGDADGGRYNEQFFGPGTRLTVL.